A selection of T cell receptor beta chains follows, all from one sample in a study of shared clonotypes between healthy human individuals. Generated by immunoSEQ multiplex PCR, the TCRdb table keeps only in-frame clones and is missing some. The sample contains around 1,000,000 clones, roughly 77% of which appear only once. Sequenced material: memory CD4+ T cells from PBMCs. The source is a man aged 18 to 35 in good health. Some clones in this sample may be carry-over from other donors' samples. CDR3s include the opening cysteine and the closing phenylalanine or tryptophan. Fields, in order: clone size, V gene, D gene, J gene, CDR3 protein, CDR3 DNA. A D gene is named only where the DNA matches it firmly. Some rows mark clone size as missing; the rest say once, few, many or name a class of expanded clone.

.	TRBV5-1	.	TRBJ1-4	CASSPTGAGNEKLFF	TGCGCCAGCAGCCCCACTGGGGCGGGTAATGAAAAACTGTTTTTT
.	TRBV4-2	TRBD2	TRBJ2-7	CASSQEQGTSGKPYEQYF	TGTGCCAGCAGCCAAGAACAGGGGACTAGCGGAAAGCCCTACGAGCAGTACTTC
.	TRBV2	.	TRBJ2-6	CASSGQLPGANVLTF	TGTGCCAGCAGTGGTCAGCTACCTGGGGCCAACGTCCTGACTTTC
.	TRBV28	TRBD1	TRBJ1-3	CASSSPGQGNTIYF	TGTGCCAGCAGTTCCCCGGGACAGGGAAACACCATATATTTT
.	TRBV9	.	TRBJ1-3	CASSAEVEALSGNTIYF	TGTGCCAGCAGCGCTGAAGTCGAGGCACTCTCTGGAAACACCATATATTTT
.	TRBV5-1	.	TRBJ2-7	CASSLVQRQSNYEQYF	TGCGCCAGCAGCTTGGTACAACGACAGTCGAACTACGAGCAGTACTTC
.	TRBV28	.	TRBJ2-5	CASSLAGVTQYF	TGTGCCAGCAGTTTAGCAGGGGTGACCCAGTACTTC
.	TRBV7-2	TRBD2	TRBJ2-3	CASSTRLAGTDTQYF	TGTGCCAGCAGCACGAGACTAGCGGGAACAGATACGCAGTATTTT
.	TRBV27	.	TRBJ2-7	CASSLAGNPYEQYF	TGTGCCAGCAGTTTAGCAGGGAATCCCTACGAGCAGTACTTC
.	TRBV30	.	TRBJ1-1	CAAYRVETEAFF	TGTGCCGCCTACAGGGTGGAAACTGAAGCTTTCTTT
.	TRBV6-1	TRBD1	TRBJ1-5	CASGTGVAFNQPQHF	TGTGCCAGCGGGACAGGGGTTGCCTTCAATCAGCCCCAGCATTTT
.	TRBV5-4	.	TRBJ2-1	CASSPRGAVHYNEQFF	TGTGCCAGCAGCCCCCGGGGAGCGGTTCACTACAATGAGCAGTTCTTC
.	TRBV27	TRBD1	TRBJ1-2	CASSRTGPNYGYTF	TGTGCCAGCAGTAGGACAGGCCCTAACTATGGCTACACCTTC
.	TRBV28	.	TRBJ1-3	CASSVTGTVGNTIYF	TGTGCCAGCAGTGTAACTGGGACGGTTGGAAACACCATATATTTT
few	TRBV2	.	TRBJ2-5	CASLPTGLSETQYF	TGTGCCAGTTTACCGACAGGTTTATCGGAGACCCAGTACTTC
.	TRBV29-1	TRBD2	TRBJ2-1	CSVLGTSGANEQFF	TGCAGCGTACTCGGGACTAGCGGAGCCAATGAGCAGTTCTTC
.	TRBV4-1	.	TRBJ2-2	CASSPPFGELFF	TGCGCCAGCAGCCCCCCTTTCGGGGAGCTGTTTTTT
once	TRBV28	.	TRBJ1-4	CASSYGEKLFF	TGTGCCAGCAGCTACGGGGAAAAACTGTTTTTT
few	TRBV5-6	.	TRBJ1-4	CASSKQGFSEKLFF	TGTGCCAGCAGTAAACAGGGATTTAGTGAAAAACTGTTTTTT
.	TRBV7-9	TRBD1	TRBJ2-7	CASSFRDRVSEQYF	TGTGCCAGCAGCTTCCGGGACAGGGTGAGCGAGCAGTACTTC
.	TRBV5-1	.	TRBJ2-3	CASSLVRNTQYF	TGCGCCAGCAGCTTGGTTCGGAATACGCAGTATTTT
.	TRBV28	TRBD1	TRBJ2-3	CASSLTGGASDTQYF	TGTGCCAGCAGTTTAACAGGGGGCGCCTCAGATACGCAGTATTTT
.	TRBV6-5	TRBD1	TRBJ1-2	CASSYEGQGNYGYTF	TGTGCCAGCAGTTACGAGGGACAGGGGAACTATGGCTACACCTTC
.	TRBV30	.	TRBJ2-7	CALELGVAISYEQYF	TGTGCCTTGGAACTCGGGGTGGCCATCTCCTACGAGCAGTACTTC
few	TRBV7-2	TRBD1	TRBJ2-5	CASSFNQGAQETQYF	TGTGCCAGCAGCTTCAACCAGGGGGCCCAAGAGACCCAGTACTTC
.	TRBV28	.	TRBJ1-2	CASSLGGGKPSYGYTF	TGTGCCAGCAGTCTAGGCGGGGGAAAGCCAAGCTATGGCTACACCTTC
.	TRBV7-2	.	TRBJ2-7	CASSQRGGLDEQYF	TGTGCCAGCAGCCAGAGGGGGGGGCTCGACGAGCAGTACTTC
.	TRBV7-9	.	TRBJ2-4	CASSYGTSQYF	TGTGCCAGCAGCTACGGGACATCACAGTACTTC
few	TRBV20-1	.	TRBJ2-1	CGRLVGNEQFF	TGTGGGAGACTAGTCGGTAATGAGCAGTTCTTC
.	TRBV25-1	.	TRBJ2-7	CASSDSSSSYEQYF	TGTGCCAGCAGTGACAGTTCTAGCTCCTACGAGCAGTACTTC
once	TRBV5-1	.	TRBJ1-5	CASSLGGTSNQPQHF	TGCGCCAGCAGCTTGGGTGGCACGAGCAATCAGCCCCAGCATTTT
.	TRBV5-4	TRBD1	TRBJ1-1	CASSWGDRDTEAFF	TGTGCCAGCAGCTGGGGGGACAGGGACACTGAAGCTTTCTTT
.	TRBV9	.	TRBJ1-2	CASSGVDAYGYTF	TGTGCCAGCAGCGGAGTGGATGCCTATGGCTACACCTTC
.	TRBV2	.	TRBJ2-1	CASTGFVEQFF	TGTGCCAGTACAGGGTTCGTTGAGCAGTTCTTC
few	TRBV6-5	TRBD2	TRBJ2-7	CASSHGRETTYEQYF	TGTGCCAGCAGCCACGGGCGGGAGACGACCTACGAGCAGTACTTC
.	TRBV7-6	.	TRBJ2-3	CASSDVLLADTQYF	TGTGCCAGCTCCGACGTTCTTTTAGCGGATACGCAGTATTTT
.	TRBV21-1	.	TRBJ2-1	CASSKVLAGGPPRNNEQFF	TGTGCCAGCAGCAAAGTCCTCGCGGGAGGGCCACCTCGAAACAATGAGCAGTTCTTC
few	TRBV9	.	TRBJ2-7	CASSQQGNHYEQYF	TGTGCCAGCAGCCAACAGGGTAATCACTACGAGCAGTACTTC
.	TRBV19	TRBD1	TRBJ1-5	CASLRATGGLMEPQHF	TGTGCCAGCCTCCGGGCCACAGGGGGCCTCATGGAGCCCCAGCATTTT
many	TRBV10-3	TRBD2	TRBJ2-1	CAISGGAGAYNEQFF	TGTGCCATCAGCGGGGGGGCAGGGGCCTACAATGAGCAGTTCTTC
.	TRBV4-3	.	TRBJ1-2	CASSRAGRDGLFYGYTF	TGCGCCAGCAGCCGCGCCGGGAGGGACGGACTCTTCTATGGCTACACCTTC
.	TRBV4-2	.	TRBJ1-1	CASSQVVGTEAFF	TGTGCCAGCAGCCAAGTCGTGGGCACTGAAGCTTTCTTT
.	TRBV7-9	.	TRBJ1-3	CASRMDSSGNTIYF	TGTGCCAGCAGGATGGACAGCTCTGGAAACACCATATATTTT
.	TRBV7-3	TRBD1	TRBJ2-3	CASSRQTGLSSDTQYF	TGTGCCAGCAGCCGTCAGACAGGGCTGTCCTCAGATACGCAGTATTTT
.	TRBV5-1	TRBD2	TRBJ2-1	CASMGLAGSYNEQFF	TGCGCCAGCATGGGACTAGCGGGATCCTACAATGAGCAGTTCTTC
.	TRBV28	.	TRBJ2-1	CASEGKGSSYNEQFF	TGTGCCAGCGAAGGAAAAGGGAGCTCCTACAATGAGCAGTTCTTC
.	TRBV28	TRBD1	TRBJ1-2	CASSTGTGGYYGYTF	TGTGCCAGCAGTACCGGGACAGGGGGCTACTATGGCTACACCTTC
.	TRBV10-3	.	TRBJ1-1	CATQDTKSLTEAFF	TGTGCCACCCAGGACACAAAGAGTCTCACTGAAGCTTTCTTT
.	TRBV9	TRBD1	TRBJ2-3	CASSVLPGGRNTQYF	TGTGCCAGCAGCGTGCTTCCAGGGGGCCGAAATACGCAGTATTTT
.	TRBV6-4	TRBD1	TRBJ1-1	CASRAGTGDTEAFF	TGTGCCAGCAGAGCCGGGACAGGGGACACTGAAGCTTTCTTT
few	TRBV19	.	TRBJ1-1	CASSMLRDTHEAFF	TGTGCCAGTAGTATGCTCCGGGACACCCATGAAGCTTTCTTT
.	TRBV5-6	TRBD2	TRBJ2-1	CASSLRGLAIYNEQFF	TGTGCCAGCAGCTTGAGGGGACTAGCGATCTACAATGAGCAGTTCTTC
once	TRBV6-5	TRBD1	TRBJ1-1	CASSTGTGGTEAFF	TGTGCCAGCAGTACCGGGACAGGGGGGACTGAAGCTTTCTTT
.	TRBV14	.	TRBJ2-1	CASSPGPSTTHNEQFF	TGTGCCAGCAGCCCGGGACCTTCCACAACCCACAATGAGCAGTTCTTC
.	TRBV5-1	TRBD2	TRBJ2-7	CASSLVVAGTHEQYF	TGCGCCAGCAGCTTGGTTGTAGCGGGAACCCACGAGCAGTACTTC
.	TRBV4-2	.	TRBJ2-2	CASSQDWRDTGELFF	TGTGCCAGCAGCCAAGATTGGCGAGACACCGGGGAGCTGTTTTTT
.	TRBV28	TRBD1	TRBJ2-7	CASSYRTRGSYEQYF	TGTGCCAGCAGTTATAGGACCAGGGGGTCCTACGAGCAGTACTTC
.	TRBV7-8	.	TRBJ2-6	CASSLDQNGANVLTF	TGTGCCAGCAGCTTAGATCAGAATGGGGCCAACGTCCTGACTTTC
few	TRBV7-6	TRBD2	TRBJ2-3	CASSLVLAGGGTQYF	TGTGCCAGCAGCTTAGTCCTAGCGGGAGGGGGTACGCAGTATTTT
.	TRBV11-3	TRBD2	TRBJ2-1	CASSSGTSGRTYEQFF	TGTGCCAGCAGCTCAGGAACTAGCGGGAGAACCTATGAGCAGTTCTTC